This T cell receptor (beta chain) comes out of a study of molecular identifiers for immune sequencing clone quantification. The CDR3 runs to 14 residues. Trimming took off 0 bases at V and 6 bases at J, with 11 bases between the two ends. CDR1 and CDR2 from the germline V gene are MNHEY and SVGAGI. Comment on this clonotype: The antigen remains undetermined. Just one base apart from a much larger clone, this may be a read error.

Using its own MiXCR run on the PCR reads, TCRdb lists one record per CDR3 protein. The sample lists about 500,000 distinct CDR3 sequences, less than 30% occurring once. Study observations and caveats: Barcodes shared by identical TCR molecules could lead to underestimated sizes of highly expanded clones.

This TCR derives from a human donor in good health. Some libraries in this study had Jurkat cell RNA spiked in. Sequenced: naive CD8+ T cells from blood, with Jurkat cell RNA spiked in. Subset reported: FACS-sorted CD8+CD4-CCR7+CD45RA+ naive T cells. The chain uses TRBV6-5 and TRBJ1-1; the D gene is possibly TRBD1 (5 bases). CDR3 nucleotide sequence: TGTGCCAGCAGTTACTCTTGGGGCAACTCTGAAGCTTTCTTT. Translation gives CASSYSWGNSEAFF.